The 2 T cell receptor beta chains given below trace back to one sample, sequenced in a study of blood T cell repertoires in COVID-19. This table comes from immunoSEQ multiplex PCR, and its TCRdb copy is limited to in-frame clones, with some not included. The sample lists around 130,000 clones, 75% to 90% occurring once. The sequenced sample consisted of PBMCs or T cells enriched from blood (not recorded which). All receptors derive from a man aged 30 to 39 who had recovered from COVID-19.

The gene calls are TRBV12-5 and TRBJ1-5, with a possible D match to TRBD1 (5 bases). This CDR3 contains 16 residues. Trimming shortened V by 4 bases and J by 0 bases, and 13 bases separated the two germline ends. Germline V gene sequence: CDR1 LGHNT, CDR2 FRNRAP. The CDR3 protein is CASGSTLQGSNQPQHF. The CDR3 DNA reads TGTGCTAGTGGTTCAACACTTCAGGGTAGCAATCAGCCCCAGCATTTT.

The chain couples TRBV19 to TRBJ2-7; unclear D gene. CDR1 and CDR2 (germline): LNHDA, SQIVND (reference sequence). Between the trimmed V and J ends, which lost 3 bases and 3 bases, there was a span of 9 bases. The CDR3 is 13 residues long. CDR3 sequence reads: CASSMNSNYEQYF. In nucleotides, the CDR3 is TGTGCCAGTAGTATGAACTCGAACTACGAGCAGTACTTC.